A single sample is the source of the 28 T cell receptor beta chains below, sequenced in a study of blood T cells in healthy people across ages. Next came a second PCR, run for 7 to 11 cycles, which used a sample-barcoded 5' primer along with a J-beta primer mix. TCRdb re-analysed the 5' RACE reads in MiXCR, keeping a single row per CDR3 protein. Of over 1,200,000 distinct CDR3 sequences in the sample, roughly 59% are singletons; the top ten hold roughly 6.3%. Sequencing was performed on blood. The origin of the receptors is a man in his late teens or twenties in good health.

The chain has TRBV28 and TRBJ2-1, with D hard to call. Trimming took off 5 bases at V and 12 bases at J, with 14 bases between the two ends. The germline V gene has CDR1 MDHEN and CDR2 SYDVKM. The CDR3 has 12 amino acids. DNA of the CDR3: TGTGCCAGCAGTCCCCGACCGTGGGGGCAGTTCTTC. It yields the protein CASSPRPWGQFF.

There are a few counts of this clonotype. The rearrangement links TRBV6-1 to TRBJ1-4; D ambiguous. CDR3 size: 14 residues. Per the germline V gene, CDR1 is MNHNS and CDR2 is SASEGT. The germline V and J ends were trimmed by 4 bases and 0 bases, with 6 bases remaining between them. CDR3 residues: CASSVRATNEKLFF. The DNA for the CDR3 is TGTGCCAGCAGTGTGCGAGCAACTAATGAAAAACTGTTTTTT.

This clonotype has only a few counts. The rearrangement joins TRBV4-3 to TRBJ1-4; unclear D gene. CDR1 and CDR2 (germline): LGHNA, YSLEER. There are 13 residues in the CDR3. Trimming stripped 0 bases from V and 6 bases from J, with 5 bases between. This CDR3 reads CASSQDRDEKLFF. The CDR3 DNA reads as TGCGCCAGCAGCCAAGACCGGGATGAAAAACTGTTTTTT.

This rearrangement joins TRBV6-5 to TRBJ2-7; 14 nucleotides agree with TRBD2. Trimming cost V 5 bases and J 7 bases; bases outside gene matches: 7. The CDR3 is 15 residues long. Germline assignment: CDR1 MNHEY and CDR2 SVGAGI. CDR3 region: CASSPGLAGDFEQYF. In DNA form, the CDR3 reads TGTGCCAGCAGTCCGGGACTAGCGGGAGATTTTGAGCAGTACTTC.

This clonotype has at least ten counts. The chain couples TRBV5-6 to TRBJ1-2; D unclear. Germline assignment: CDR1 SGHDT and CDR2 YYEEEE. V gave up 0 bases and J gave up 0 bases, with 6 bases separating them. The CDR3 totals 14 residues. CDR3 loop: CASSLGKPNYGYTF. Written as DNA, the CDR3 is TGTGCCAGCAGCTTGGGGAAACCTAACTATGGCTACACCTTC.

A few counts support this clonotype. The chain uses TRBV15 and TRBJ2-5, with D perhaps matching TRBD1 (5 bases). The length of the CDR3 is 14 residues. Trimming took off 1 base at V and 4 bases at J, with 10 bases between the two ends. Looked up from germline, CDR1 is LNHNV and CDR2 is YYDKDF (reference sequence). Here the CDR3 reads CATSRGTGRETQYF. As DNA, the CDR3 is TGTGCCACCAGCAGAGGAACAGGAAGAGAGACCCAGTACTTC.

This clonotype has ten or more counts. V gene TRBV6-1 combines with J gene TRBJ2-5; perhaps TRBD2 as D (6 bases). The CDR3 runs to 15 residues. Trimming took 0 bases from V and 5 from J, leaving 13 bases between them. Germline CDR1 reads MNHNS; CDR2 reads SASEGT. For the CDR3, the DNA is TGTGCCAGCAGTGAAGCTGGGGGGATCCGGGAGACCCAGTACTTC. Encoded protein: CASSEAGGIRETQYF.

This chain connects TRBV28 to TRBJ2-1, with TRBD2 matching over 9 bases. In germline, CDR1 is MDHEN, CDR2 SYDVKM. V lost 0 bases, J lost 6 bases, and 12 bases stayed unmatched. The CDR3 has 18 residues. CDR3 amino acids: CASSLWARASGVSNEQFF. The CDR3 nucleotides read TGTGCCAGCAGTTTATGGGCGCGGGCTAGCGGGGTATCCAATGAGCAGTTCTTC.

The genes are TRBV9 and TRBJ2-1; TRBD1 aligns across 7 bases. The V gene's germline CDR1 is SGDLS and CDR2 YYNGEE. Losses at the gene ends were 3 bases for V and 15 bases for J; bases not matched to a gene: 9. The length of the CDR3 is 12 residues. The CDR3 protein is CASSEGTGVLFF. The CDR3 DNA follows: TGTGCCAGCAGCGAGGGAACAGGGGTTCTGTTCTTC.

V is TRBV27 and J is TRBJ2-3; D might be TRBD2 (5 bases). CDR3 size: 12 residues. The V gene lost 10 bases and the J gene lost 5 bases, with 13 bases spanning the gap. The germline gives CDR1 MNHEY, CDR2 SMNVEV (reference sequence). The CDR3 reads CATGPEGDTQYF. In DNA form, the CDR3 reads TGTGCCACCGGACCTGAGGGAGATACGCAGTATTTT.

The CDR3 loop reads CASSRLIGHISLNSPLHF. The DNA of the CDR3 is TGTGCCAGCAGCCGCTTGATCGGACACATCAGCCTCAATTCACCCCTCCACTTT. The chain couples TRBV4-2 to TRBJ1-6; a possible D gene is TRBD1 (5 bases). Germline-derived CDR1 and CDR2 are LGHNA and YNFKEQ. Deletions cut 4 bases from V and 7 bases from J, with 23 bases between. The CDR3 is 18 residues long.

The chain recombines TRBV20-1 with TRBJ2-7, with D possibly called TRBD1 or TRBD2 (5 bases each). The CDR3 consists of 14 residues. Per germline, CDR1 DFQATT and CDR2 SNEGSKA (reference sequence). V lost 5 bases and J 3 bases, leaving 17 bases between the germline ends. CDR3 loop: CSAFGGTDIYEQYF. Written as DNA, the CDR3 is TGCAGTGCTTTCGGTGGGACGGACATCTACGAGCAGTACTTC.

This clonotype appeared a few times. This sequence joins TRBV4-1 and TRBJ2-1; either TRBD1 or TRBD2 may supply D (5 bases each). The germline V and J ends were trimmed by 1 base and 3 bases, with 10 bases remaining between them. CDR3 length: 15 residues. Germline CDR1 is MGHRA and CDR2 is YSYEKL. The CDR3 here is CASSQGDGFYNEQFF. The CDR3 bases are TGCGCCAGCAGCCAAGGGGACGGCTTCTACAATGAGCAGTTCTTC.

This clonotype was counted between two and nine times. The chain couples TRBV27 to TRBJ2-1, with 8 bases that match TRBD1. This CDR3 region has 15 residues. Germline V lookup: CDR1 MNHEY, CDR2 SMNVEV (reference sequence). Unmatched junction bases numbered 7, after V lost 5 bases and J lost 4 bases. CDR3 in amino acids: CASSMTGAGYNEQFF. CDR3 DNA sequence: TGTGCCAGCAGTATGACAGGGGCGGGTTACAATGAGCAGTTCTTC.

The chain is built from TRBV20-1 and TRBJ2-7, with unresolved D. The J call could be wrong; TRBJ2-5 is a better fit for the DNA end. Per the germline V gene, CDR1 is DFQATT and CDR2 is SNEGSKA (reference sequence). This CDR3 comprises 17 residues. The CDR3 loop reads CSARLPSVEYPTKTQYF. As DNA, the CDR3 is TGCAGTGCTAGACTACCTTCCGTCGAGTACCCCACGAAGACCCAGTACTTC.

This chain joins TRBV20-1 and TRBJ1-2; 8 bases map to TRBD1. Germline CDR1 reads DFQATT; CDR2 reads SNEGSKA (reference sequence). V lost 6 bases and J lost 4; bases outside the gene matches: 7. The CDR3 spans 13 residues. The CDR3 spells CSAAQGASYGYTF. In DNA, the CDR3 is TGCAGTGCCGCGCAGGGGGCTAGCTATGGCTACACCTTC.

This rearrangement joins TRBV7-9 to TRBJ2-1; TRBD2 agrees at 10 bases. There are 17 residues in the CDR3. Germline CDR1 reads SEHNR; CDR2 reads FQNEAQ (reference sequence). V lost 4 bases and J lost 4; bases outside the gene matches: 10. CDR3: CASSSQGLAALYNEQFF. In DNA, the CDR3 is TGTGCCAGCAGCTCTCAAGGACTAGCGGCCTTATACAATGAGCAGTTCTTC.

This clonotype has more than one count but fewer than ten. The genes are TRBV7-8 and TRBJ2-3; D gene unclear. There are 12 residues in the CDR3. Germline loops: CDR1 SGHVS, CDR2 FQNEAQ. Trimming shortened V by 5 bases and J by 6 bases, and 9 bases separated the two germline ends. As DNA, the CDR3 is TGTGCCAGCAGCCCTGCCTCGGATACGCAGTATTTT. Its translation: CASSPASDTQYF.

Regarding this clonotype: A much larger clone is a single base away; this may be a read error. Here the CDR3 DNA reads TGTGCCAGCAGGCCTAGCGGGAGAGACGAGCAGTACTTC. Its protein is CASRPSGRDEQYF. The chain is built from TRBV7-9 and TRBJ2-7, with TRBD2 matching 10 bases. This CDR3 has 13 amino acids. Germline V gene lookup returns CDR1 SEHNR and CDR2 FQNEAQ (reference sequence). With V trimmed by 6 bases and J by 5 bases, 4 bases remained unmatched. Combining the CDR3 with reference TRBV7-9 and TRBJ2-7 gives the whole variable domain DTGVSQNPRHKITKRGQNVTFRCDPISEHNRLYWYRQTLGQGPEFLTYFQNEAQLEKSRLLSDRFSAERPKGSFSTLEIQRTEQGDSAMYLCASRPSGRDEQYFGPGTRLTVT.

The rearrangement joins TRBV3-1 to TRBJ2-5; 7 bases line up with TRBD2. Germline-derived CDR1 and CDR2 are LGHDT and YNNKEL (reference sequence). Trimming removed 2 bases from V and 5 bases from J; junction bases left unmatched: 8. The length of the CDR3 is 15 residues. Here the CDR3 DNA reads TGTGCCAGCAGCCAATTCGATTACGGGGGGGAGACCCAGTACTTC. The encoded protein is CASSQFDYGGETQYF.

The chain carries TRBV6-5 and TRBJ2-3; TRBD2 matches at 15 bases. This CDR3 is built from 20 residues. V shed 1 base, J shed 4 bases, and the junction held 12 bases outside the gene matches. CDR1 is MNHEY and CDR2 is SVGAGI in the germline V gene. Here the CDR3 reads CASSYWTSGGAHRVADTQYF. The CDR3 DNA reads TGTGCCAGCAGTTACTGGACTAGCGGGGGGGCCCACCGTGTCGCAGATACGCAGTATTTT.

This clonotype was counted only a few times. This chain joins TRBV29-1 and TRBJ2-1; D is uncertain. The CDR3 covers 16 residues. The V gene's germline CDR1 is SQVTM and CDR2 ANQGSEA. Trimming removed 5 bases at V and 6 bases at J, with 23 bases between. The CDR3 spells CSVHITGSWGSNEQFF. CDR3 in DNA: TGCAGCGTTCACATTACCGGGTCATGGGGTAGCAATGAGCAGTTCTTC.

The V call is TRBV21-1, the J call TRBJ2-5; TRBD1 reflects the table's D call only, with no check against the DNA. TRBV21-1 is flagged as a pseudogene. The CDR3 spans 16 residues. The CDR3, as DNA: TGTGCCAGCAGCAAAGGGGGACGGATCCTCCAAGAGACCCAGTACTTC. It yields the protein CASSKGGRILQETQYF.

The V and J genes are TRBV29-1 and TRBJ2-7; D may correspond to TRBD1 or TRBD2 (5 bases each). Germline CDR1 reads SQVTM; CDR2 reads ANQGSEA. This CDR3 contains 13 residues. The V end lost 6 bases, the J end lost 3 bases, and 15 bases lay between the germline ends. The DNA of the CDR3 is TGCAGCGTCCTCGAGGGGTCCGGCTACGAGCAGTACTTC. Encoded protein: CSVLEGSGYEQYF.

The V and J genes are TRBV4-1 and TRBJ1-2, with a possible D match to TRBD1 (6 bases). The CDR3 consists of 15 residues. Trimming left V 4 bases short and J 3 bases short, with 15 bases between. Germline V gene sequence: CDR1 MGHRA, CDR2 YSYEKL. DNA for the CDR3: TGCGCCAGCAGCCGCCAGGACAGCCTTTACTATGGCTACACCTTC. This sequence encodes CASSRQDSLYYGYTF.

As regards this clonotype: This could be a read error, since a much larger clone is one nucleotide away. V gene TRBV4-2 combines with J gene TRBJ2-1, with D perhaps matching TRBD1 (5 bases). CDR3 length equals 15 residues. CDR1 LGHNA and CDR2 YNFKEQ come from the germline V gene. The chain's CDR3 is CASSPMDTSYNKQFF. CDR3 coding DNA: TGTGCCAGCAGCCCTATGGACACATCCTACAATAAGCAGTTCTTC.

This chain uses TRBV29-1 with TRBJ2-7; perhaps TRBD1 as D (6 bases). Per germline, CDR1 SQVTM and CDR2 ANQGSEA. CDR3 length equals 12 residues. Trimming took 6 bases from V and 5 from J, leaving 14 bases between them. The CDR3 loop reads CSVQQGIHEQYF. In DNA form, the CDR3 reads TGCAGCGTGCAACAGGGTATCCACGAGCAGTACTTC.

This clonotype was detected only a few times. The chain links TRBV27 to TRBJ2-1, with TRBD1 as a possible D gene (6 bases). Trimming left V 4 bases short and J 3 bases short, with 16 bases between. The CDR3 length is 16 residues. Germline V lookup: CDR1 MNHEY, CDR2 SMNVEV (reference sequence). This chain's CDR3 is CASSSGATPNYNEQFF. The CDR3 DNA reads as TGTGCCAGCAGTTCAGGGGCCACCCCTAACTACAATGAGCAGTTCTTC.